The sequence of this T cell receptor beta chain was determined in a study of quantifying T cell responses using KT2 cells. Study-level information: cDNA was made from DNase-treated RNA using alpha and beta constant primers.

Known numbers of the T cell clone KT2 were added to PBMC. Different KT2-to-PBMC ratios were created with a constant PBMC count. Study findings and constraints: KT2 clone alpha and beta sequence counts scaled linearly with input KT2 cell number.

The CDR3 sequence is 15 residues long. V lost 3 bases to trimming and J lost 4 bases, with 13 bases between them. Looked up from germline, CDR1 is MGHRA and CDR2 is YSYEKL. In this sample, this clonotype turned up many times. The antigen remains undetermined. Each cDNA got a UMI-containing oligo ligated at its 3' end. An equimolar mix of RC1.1 and RC1.2 primed the beta chain across TRBC1 and TRBC2. TCRdb reanalysed the UMI-ligation and nested PCR reads using MiXCR and keeps one entry per CDR3 protein. The table includes 25,000 to 35,000 distinct CDR3 sequences, 10% detected once. The V and J genes are TRBV4-1 and TRBJ1-5, with TRBD1 as a possible D gene (5 bases). Source material: PBMCs spiked with cells of the T cell clone KT2. The source is a human donor. As DNA, the CDR3 is TGCGCCAGCAGCCATGGGGACGTAGGGAATCAGCCCCAGCATTTT. Translating gives CASSHGDVGNQPQHF.